This TCR beta chain emerged from a study of cytomegalovirus exposure and HLA in healthy donors. Germline CDR1 MDHEN, CDR2 SYDVKM. The CDR3 loop spans 11 amino acids. Amplification used 60 Vbeta primers and 13 Jbeta primers. The table came from immunoSEQ multiplex PCR; TCRdb's copy has only in-frame clones and leaves some out. Of around 92,000 clones in the sample, around 76% were seen once. Only one count was recorded for this clone. The chain uses TRBV28 and TRBJ2-5; D not resolved. TRBJ2-7 explains the end of the DNA better; the J call may be wrong. The sequence was collected from a human donor in good health. Input material: PBMCs. The DNA of the CDR3 is TGTGCCAGCAGTTCAACCCACGAGCAGTACTTC. It is translated as CASSSTHEQYF.